A single sample is the source of the 2 T cell receptor beta chains below, sequenced in a study of blood T cell repertoires in COVID-19. Profiling relied on immunoSEQ multiplex PCR, and the TCRdb table lists in-frame clones only, not all of them. The sample lists some 140,000 clones, around 85% occurring once. The sample comprised peripheral blood. The receptor source for this set is a man in his 60s with COVID-19, enrolled during active disease.

The chain employs TRBV28 and TRBJ2-7; possible D gene TRBD2, 5 bases. CDR1 and CDR2 from the germline V gene are MDHEN and SYDVKM. The CDR3 runs 12 residues. V shed 2 bases and J shed 4 bases, with 6 bases lying between them. The chain's CDR3 is CASSLRLYEQYF. For the CDR3, the DNA is TGTGCCAGCAGTTTACGACTATACGAGCAGTACTTC.

The chain employs TRBV24-1 and TRBJ2-2; 9 positions match TRBD1. Germline V gives CDR1 KGHDR, CDR2 SFDVKD. After removal of 4 bases from V and 1 base from J, the junction contained 12 bases not matched to a gene. The CDR3 spans 19 residues. The CDR3 is CATSDRPGQGLKNTGELFF. The CDR3 region has the DNA TGTGCCACCAGTGACCGTCCGGGACAGGGTTTAAAGAACACCGGGGAGCTGTTTTTT.